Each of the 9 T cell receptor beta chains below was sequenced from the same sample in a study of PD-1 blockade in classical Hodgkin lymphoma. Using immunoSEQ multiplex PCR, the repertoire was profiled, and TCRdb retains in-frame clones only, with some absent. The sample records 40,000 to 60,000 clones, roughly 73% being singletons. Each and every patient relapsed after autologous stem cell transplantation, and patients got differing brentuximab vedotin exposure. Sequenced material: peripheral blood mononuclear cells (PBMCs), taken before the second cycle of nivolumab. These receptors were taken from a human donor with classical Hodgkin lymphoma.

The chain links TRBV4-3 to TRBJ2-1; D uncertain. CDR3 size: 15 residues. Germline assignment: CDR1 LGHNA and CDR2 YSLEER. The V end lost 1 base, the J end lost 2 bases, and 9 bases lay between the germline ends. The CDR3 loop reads CASSQGGVTYNEQFF. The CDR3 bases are TGCGCCAGCAGCCAAGGAGGAGTTACCTACAATGAGCAGTTCTTC.

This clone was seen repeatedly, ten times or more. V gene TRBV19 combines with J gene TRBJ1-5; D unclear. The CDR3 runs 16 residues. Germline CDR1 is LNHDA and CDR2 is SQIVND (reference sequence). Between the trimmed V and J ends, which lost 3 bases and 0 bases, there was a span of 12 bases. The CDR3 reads CASSIRHLYSNQPQHF. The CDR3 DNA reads TGTGCCAGTAGTATCCGCCACCTCTATAGCAATCAGCCCCAGCATTTT.

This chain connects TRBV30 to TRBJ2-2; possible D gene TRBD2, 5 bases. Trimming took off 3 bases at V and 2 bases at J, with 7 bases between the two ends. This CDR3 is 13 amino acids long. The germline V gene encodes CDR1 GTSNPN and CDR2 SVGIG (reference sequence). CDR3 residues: CAWRSGNTGELFF. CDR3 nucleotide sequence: TGTGCCTGGAGAAGCGGAAACACCGGGGAGCTGTTTTTT.

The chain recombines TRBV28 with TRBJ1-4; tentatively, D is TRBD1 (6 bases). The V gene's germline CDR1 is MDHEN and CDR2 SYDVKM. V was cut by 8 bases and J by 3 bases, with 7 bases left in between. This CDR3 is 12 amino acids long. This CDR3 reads CASRGPNEKLFF. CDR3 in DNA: TGTGCCAGCCGGGGGCCTAATGAAAAACTGTTTTTT.

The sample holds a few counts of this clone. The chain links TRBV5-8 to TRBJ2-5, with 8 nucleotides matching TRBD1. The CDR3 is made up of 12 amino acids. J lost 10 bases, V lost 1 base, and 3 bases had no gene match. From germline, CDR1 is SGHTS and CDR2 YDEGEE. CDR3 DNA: TGTGCCAGCAGCTTGACAGGGGGAATCCAGTACTTC. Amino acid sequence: CASSLTGGIQYF.

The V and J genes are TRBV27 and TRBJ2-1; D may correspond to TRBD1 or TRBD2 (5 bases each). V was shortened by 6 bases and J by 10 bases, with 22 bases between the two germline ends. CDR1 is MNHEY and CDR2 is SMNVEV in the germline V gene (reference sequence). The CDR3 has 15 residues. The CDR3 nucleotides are TGTGCCAGCAGCCATAAAGGGACGGCGGCCCAAGAGCAGTTCTTC. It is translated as CASSHKGTAAQEQFF.

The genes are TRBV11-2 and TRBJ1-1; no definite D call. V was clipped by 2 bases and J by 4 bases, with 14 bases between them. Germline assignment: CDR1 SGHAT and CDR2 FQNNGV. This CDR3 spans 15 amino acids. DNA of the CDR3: TGTGCCAGCAGCTTAAGTGTAGGGTTTGTCACTGAAGCTTTCTTT. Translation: CASSLSVGFVTEAFF.

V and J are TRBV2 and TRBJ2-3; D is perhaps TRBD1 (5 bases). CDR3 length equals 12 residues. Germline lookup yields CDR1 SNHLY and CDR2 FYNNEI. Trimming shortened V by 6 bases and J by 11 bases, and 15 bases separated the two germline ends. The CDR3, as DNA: TGTGCCAGCAGGGGAATGGACACGGAGCAGTATTTT. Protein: CASRGMDTEQYF.

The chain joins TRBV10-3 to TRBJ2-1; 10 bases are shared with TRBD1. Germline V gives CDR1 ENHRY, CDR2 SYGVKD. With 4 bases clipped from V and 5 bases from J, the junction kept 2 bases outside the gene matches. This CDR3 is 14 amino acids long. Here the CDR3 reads CAISAGTGDNEQFF. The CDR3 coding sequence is TGTGCCATCAGTGCGGGGACAGGGGACAATGAGCAGTTCTTC.